This T cell receptor beta chain was captured by sequencing in a study of T cell responses to AZD1222 COVID-19 vaccine. Method: immunoSEQ multiplex PCR; TCRdb's copy keeps in-frame clones and lacks some. This sample carries roughly 180,000 clones, roughly nine tenths of them seen once, and the ten largest clones take around 3.6%. This receptor was taken from an adult who received the AZD1222 COVID-19 vaccine. Material: peripheral blood, obtained 28 days after the second AZD1222 dose.

DNA for the CDR3: TGCGCCAGCAGCTTTACAGGGGACGGCTACACCTTC. This translates into CASSFTGDGYTF. The chain combines TRBV5-1 with TRBJ1-2; TRBD1 matches 7 bases. The CDR3 totals 12 residues. From germline, CDR1 is SGHRS and CDR2 YFSETQ. With V trimmed by 2 bases and J by 8 bases, 3 bases remained unmatched.